This T cell receptor (beta chain) appears in the sequencing data of a study of cytomegalovirus exposure and HLA in healthy donors. Study at large: Of all 400 or so donors who were genotyped, 75% to 85% belonged to the Caucasian-associated ancestry cluster.

This PCR relied on a set of 60 Vbeta primers and 13 Jbeta primers. Clones were read by immunoSEQ multiplex PCR, and TCRdb kept only the in-frame ones, dropping some. Among 150,000 to 200,000 clones listed, roughly 75% were seen once. This clone was seen only once. Its antigen is not identified. Findings and caveats of the study: An Asian-associated ancestry cluster reportedly showed fewer N-insertions than the approximately 620-donor mean in a later analysis. A few chains linked to CMV were shown in vitro to be specific for CMV antigens.

The source is a man aged 18 to 35 in good health and CMV-seropositive. What was sequenced was PBMCs.

This chain's CDR3 is CASTLLGTPSPYEQYF. The CDR3 DNA follows: TGTGCCAGCACGCTATTAGGGACTCCATCACCCTACGAGCAGTACTTC. J is TRBJ2-7 and V is TRBV14, with D maybe TRBD2 (6 bases). The CDR3 spans 16 residues. V gave up 7 bases and J gave up 2 bases, with 21 bases separating them. Per germline, CDR1 SGHDN and CDR2 FVKESK.